This T cell receptor (beta chain) originates from a study of cytomegalovirus exposure and HLA in healthy donors. Findings of the study overall: Previously analyzed data showed that most TCR beta V segments were productive at a frequency of about 87% or about 30%.

A word on this clone: Its specificity is unknown.

V was shortened by 1 base and J by 6 bases, with 23 bases between the two germline ends. CDR1 SGHNT and CDR2 YENEEA come from the germline V gene. The CDR3 runs to 18 residues. The PCR employed 60 Vbeta primers together with 13 Jbeta primers. The data were produced by immunoSEQ multiplex PCR, yet TCRdb's version contains in-frame clones alone and is incomplete. The sample includes around 90,000 clones, 60% to 65% seen only once; the top ten take about 2.3%. This rearrangement joins TRBV11-3 to TRBJ2-3, with a possible D match to TRBD1 (6 bases). The sequencing sample was made of PBMCs. This receptor was taken from a human donor in good health. DNA for the CDR3: TGTGCCAGCAGCTTAGTTTTCGACAGGAGACTACAAACGGATACGCAGTATTTT. Protein product: CASSLVFDRRLQTDTQYF.